The 30 T cell receptor beta chains presented below share a single source sample, sequenced in a study of blood T cells in healthy people across ages. Then a second PCR, running about 7 to 11 cycles, was carried out with a sample-barcoded 5' primer and a J-beta primer mix. TCRdb independently ran MiXCR on the 5' RACE reads; one entry per CDR3 protein. The repertoire holds about a million distinct CDR3 sequences, with more than 30% as singletons. Sequenced sample: blood. These TCRs come from a man younger than 35 in good health.

J is TRBJ1-1 and V is TRBV6-2 or TRBV6-3, with 7 positions matching TRBD1. The germline V gene has CDR1 MNHEY and CDR2 SVGEGT. Unmatched junction bases numbered 6, after V lost 6 bases and J lost 5 bases. The CDR3 sequence is 13 residues long. DNA of the CDR3: TGTGCCAGCAGCGCAGGGGGTGCGACTGAAGCTTTCTTT. This sequence encodes CASSAGGATEAFF.

The rearrangement uses TRBV14 and TRBJ1-1; a possible D gene is TRBD1 (6 bases). CDR1 SGHDN and CDR2 FVKESK come from the germline V gene. The V end was cut by 1 base, the J end by 4 bases, with 13 bases between. The CDR3 consists of 15 residues. The CDR3 nucleotides are TGTGCCAGCAGCCAAGTTCCTTTAGGGGGCACTGAAGCTTTCTTT. Its translation: CASSQVPLGGTEAFF.

A few counts support this clonotype. CDR3 in DNA: TGTGCCAGCAGCCAGGACAGCCGTACGCAGTATTTT. Translating gives CASSQDSRTQYF. The V gene is TRBV5-4, the J gene TRBJ2-3; possibly TRBD1 for D (6 bases). With 4 bases removed from V and 8 bases from J, the gap between germline ends came to 11 bases. The CDR3 totals 12 residues. Germline CDR1 and CDR2: SGHNT and YYREEE (reference sequence). Based on the CDR3 plus reference TRBV5-4 and TRBJ2-3, the full variable domain is ETGVTQSPTHLIKTRGQQVTLRCSSQSGHNTVSWYQQALGQGPQFIFQYYREEENGRGNFPPRFSGLQFPNYSSELNVNALELDDSALYLCASSQDSRTQYFGPGTRLTVL.

This clonotype was recorded many times. V is TRBV5-1 and J is TRBJ2-1, with 8 nucleotides matching TRBD2. CDR1 is SGHRS, CDR2 YFSETQ, per germline. The CDR3 loop spans 16 amino acids. V was pared by 0 bases and J by 3 bases, with 5 bases of the junction left unmatched. In DNA, the CDR3 is TGCGCCAGCAGCTTGGATCTAAGCGGGGGCTACAATGAGCAGTTCTTC. Amino acid sequence: CASSLDLSGGYNEQFF.

The V gene is TRBV12-3 or TRBV12-4, the J gene TRBJ1-2, with a tentative D call TRBD1 (5 bases). Trimming took 6 bases from V and 0 from J, leaving 14 bases between them. CDR3 length: 15 amino acids. CDR3 bases: TGTGCCAGCAGCCCCCCGGGACTGCCTAACTATGGCTACACCTTC. Protein: CASSPPGLPNYGYTF.

The V call is TRBV6-2 or TRBV6-3, the J call TRBJ2-1; D is unclear. This CDR3 spans 17 amino acids. Germline CDR1 and CDR2: MNHEY and SVGEGT. V was shortened by 0 bases and J by 0 bases, with 12 bases between the two germline ends. CDR3 loop: CASSYSTHIPSYNEQFF. CDR3 nucleotides: TGTGCCAGCAGTTACTCGACCCACATTCCCTCCTACAATGAGCAGTTCTTC.

The rearrangement uses TRBV24-1 and TRBJ1-5; 7 bases align to TRBD1. The CDR3 sequence is 14 residues long. The J segment lost 5 bases and the V segment lost 5 bases, leaving 5 bases of the junction unmatched. Germline loops: CDR1 KGHDR, CDR2 SFDVKD. In DNA form, the CDR3 reads TGTGCCACCAGTGGACAGGGTTCGGATCAGCCCCAGCATTTT. Translating gives CATSGQGSDQPQHF.

The chain links TRBV6-5 to TRBJ1-1; 9 positions match TRBD1. Germline CDR1 and CDR2: MNHEY and SVGAGI. The CDR3 has 14 amino acids. Germline trimming cut 0 bases from V and 6 bases from J; bases unmatched to any gene: 2. CDR3 nucleotides: TGTGCCAGCAGTTACTCGGGACAGGGCTCTGAAGCTTTCTTT. Translation gives CASSYSGQGSEAFF.

This CDR3 reads CSAKTGVSSPLHF. CDR3 nucleotides: TGCAGTGCCAAGACAGGGGTTAGCTCACCCCTCCACTTT. This rearrangement joins TRBV20-1 to TRBJ1-6, with 8 nucleotides matching TRBD1. This CDR3 region has 13 residues. V dropped 6 bases and J dropped 10; count of bases not matched to a gene: 8. Germline V lookup: CDR1 DFQATT, CDR2 SNEGSKA (reference sequence).

The chain joins TRBV4-2 to TRBJ2-7, with D hard to call. This CDR3 is 15 amino acids long. In germline, CDR1 is LGHNA, CDR2 YNFKEQ. Trimming removed 4 bases at V and 3 bases at J, with 16 bases between. CDR3 sequence reads: CASSPSPKANYEQYF. The DNA for the CDR3 is TGTGCCAGCAGCCCGAGTCCGAAGGCGAACTACGAGCAGTACTTC.

This clonotype was observed a few times. The chain uses TRBV29-1 and TRBJ1-2, with D maybe TRBD1 (6 bases). Deletions cut 3 bases from V and 0 bases from J, with 20 bases between. Germline CDR1 reads SQVTM; CDR2 reads ANQGSEA. The CDR3 runs 17 residues. The CDR3 bases are TGCAGCGTTGAGGGGTACAGGGCCTACGACTCTAACTATGGCTACACCTTC. Its translation is CSVEGYRAYDSNYGYTF.

This chain joins TRBV12-3 or TRBV12-4 and TRBJ2-7, with 10 nucleotides matching TRBD2. The CDR3 consists of 15 residues. Losses at the gene ends were 5 bases for V and 7 bases for J; bases not matched to a gene: 11. CDR3 in amino acids: CASSPPGLARNEQYF. The CDR3 DNA reads TGTGCCAGCAGTCCACCGGGACTAGCGCGGAATGAGCAGTACTTC.

The rearrangement uses TRBV2 and TRBJ1-2, with D possibly matching TRBD1 (5 bases). The length of the CDR3 is 14 residues. Germline CDR1 SNHLY, CDR2 FYNNEI. The V end was cut by 4 bases, the J end by 0 bases, with 9 bases between. The CDR3 DNA sequence: TGTGCCAGCAGTGCGGGGGGGGCTAACTATGGCTACACCTTC. It yields the protein CASSAGGANYGYTF.

The chain recombines TRBV2 with TRBJ1-2; TRBD1 might be the D (5 bases). The V and J ends lost 6 bases and 4 bases respectively, with 18 bases between them. Germline-derived CDR1 and CDR2 are SNHLY and FYNNEI. The length of the CDR3 is 15 residues. CDR3 sequence: CASSPGRGELYGYTF. Here the CDR3 DNA reads TGTGCCAGCAGCCCGGGGCGGGGAGAGCTCTATGGCTACACCTTC.

The chain couples TRBV20-1 to TRBJ2-2; maybe TRBD2 (5 bases). The length of the CDR3 is 16 residues. Germline V gives CDR1 DFQATT, CDR2 SNEGSKA (reference sequence). With 0 bases removed from V and 4 bases from J, the gap between germline ends came to 15 bases. Here the CDR3 reads CSAREPSSVATGELFF. CDR3 DNA: TGCAGTGCTAGAGAGCCTAGCTCCGTCGCCACCGGGGAGCTGTTTTTT.

This chain joins TRBV2 and TRBJ1-1; tentatively, D is TRBD1 (5 bases). Germline CDR1 and CDR2: SNHLY and FYNNEI. V was trimmed by 6 bases and J by 1 base, leaving 15 bases between them. The CDR3 contains 15 residues. In DNA form, the CDR3 reads TGTGCCAGCAGGCAGGACATTCGCTCGAACACTGAAGCTTTCTTT. Amino acids: CASRQDIRSNTEAFF.

This clonotype was observed a few times. The chain carries TRBV6-6 and TRBJ1-5, with D perhaps TRBD1 (5 bases). The length of the CDR3 is 15 residues. The V and J ends lost 4 bases and 0 bases respectively, with 10 bases between them. CDR1 is MNHNY, CDR2 SVGAGI, per germline (reference sequence). CDR3 in DNA: TGTGCCAGCAGTTTCCAGGGAGGTAGCAATCAGCCCCAGCATTTT. It specifies CASSFQGGSNQPQHF.

The chain has TRBV5-1 and TRBJ2-1; unclear D gene. Trimming took 0 bases from V and 3 from J, leaving 7 bases between them. The CDR3 is 14 amino acids. The germline CDR1 and CDR2 sequences are SGHRS and YFSETQ. The DNA for the CDR3 is TGCGCCAGCAGCTTGGACACCAACTACAATGAGCAGTTCTTC. Amino acids: CASSLDTNYNEQFF.

The chain has TRBV3-1 and TRBJ2-3, with D possibly being TRBD2 (6 bases). There are 17 residues in the CDR3. CDR1 is LGHDT and CDR2 is YNNKEL in the germline V gene (reference sequence). The germline V and J ends were trimmed by 0 bases and 5 bases, with 18 bases remaining between them. The DNA for the CDR3 is TGTGCCAGCAGCCAAGATGGAGGGCCATCAGGCGTAGATACGCAGTATTTT. The encoded protein is CASSQDGGPSGVDTQYF.

This clonotype was seen more than once but under ten times. This chain joins TRBV10-3 and TRBJ1-1; perhaps TRBD1 as D (6 bases). Germline-derived CDR1 and CDR2 are ENHRY and SYGVKD. This CDR3 comprises 14 residues. Trimming took 6 bases from V and 0 from J, leaving 11 bases between them. CDR3 loop: CAISQGFMNTEAFF. The CDR3 DNA reads as TGTGCCATCAGCCAGGGGTTCATGAACACTGAAGCTTTCTTT.

This chain links TRBV27 with TRBJ1-1; D gene uncertain. The germline V and J ends were trimmed by 11 bases and 0 bases, with 16 bases remaining between them. Germline lookup yields CDR1 MNHEY and CDR2 SMNVEV (reference sequence). The CDR3 is 14 residues long. As DNA, the CDR3 is TGTGCCGGCTTGCCGCGGATAATGAACACTGAAGCTTTCTTT. It yields the protein CAGLPRIMNTEAFF.

The CDR3 loop is CASSEPATFRGLGWTEAFF. Here the CDR3 DNA reads TGCGCCAGCAGTGAGCCCGCTACATTCCGGGGACTAGGTTGGACTGAAGCTTTCTTT. The chain combines TRBV10-2 with TRBJ1-1; a possible D gene is TRBD1 (5 bases). There are 19 residues in the CDR3. The V gene's germline CDR1 is WSHSY and CDR2 SAAADI. V lost 2 bases and J 5 bases, leaving 27 bases between the germline ends.

This clonotype turned up a few times. The V call is TRBV7-9, the J call TRBJ1-2, with D unclear. Trimming pared 3 bases from V and 4 bases from J, leaving 9 bases between. The CDR3 sequence is 13 residues long. In germline, CDR1 is SEHNR, CDR2 FQNEAQ (reference sequence). In DNA form, the CDR3 reads TGTGCCAGCAGCTTCTTATCCTTCTATGGCTACACCTTC. This codes for CASSFLSFYGYTF.

Only a few counts were recorded for this clonotype. The gene calls are TRBV7-2 and TRBJ1-4, with a tentative D call TRBD1 (6 bases). The V and J ends lost 1 base and 4 bases respectively, with 10 bases between them. Per the germline V gene, CDR1 is SGHTA and CDR2 is FQGNSA. The CDR3 is made up of 15 amino acids. In nucleotides, the CDR3 is TGTGCCAGCAGCTTAGATCAGGGGATTAATGAAAAACTGTTTTTT. Translating it yields CASSLDQGINEKLFF.

V and J are TRBV12-3 or TRBV12-4 and TRBJ2-7, with TRBD2 identical over 14 bases. The J segment lost 1 base and the V segment lost 0 bases, leaving 2 bases of the junction unmatched. The CDR3 runs to 17 residues. For the CDR3, the DNA is TGTGCCAGCAGTTTAGCGGGACTAGCGGGAGTGTCCTACGAGCAGTACTTC. Translation: CASSLAGLAGVSYEQYF.

The V call is TRBV4-2, the J call TRBJ2-5, with no clear D. The V end was cut by 0 bases, the J end by 7 bases, with 12 bases between. Germline assignment: CDR1 LGHNA and CDR2 YNFKEQ. CDR3 length: 14 amino acids. DNA of the CDR3: TGTGCCAGCAGCCAAGATCGGTACATCGGGACCCAGTACTTC. Residues: CASSQDRYIGTQYF.

The CDR3 DNA is TGTGCCAGCAGCCACGGGACATTAGGCGAAAAACTGTTTTTT. This translates into CASSHGTLGEKLFF. The chain uses TRBV9 and TRBJ1-4; possibly TRBD1 for D (6 bases). The CDR3 has 14 amino acids. The germline V and J ends were trimmed by 4 bases and 8 bases, with 15 bases remaining between them. Germline CDR1 reads SGDLS; CDR2 reads YYNGEE.

The chain carries TRBV6-2 or TRBV6-3 and TRBJ2-7, with a possible D match to TRBD1 (5 bases). The germline V gene encodes CDR1 MNHEY and CDR2 SVGEGT. V lost 2 bases and J lost 1, with 12 bases in between. The CDR3 length is 15 residues. CDR3 in amino acids: CASSYTTGVSYEQYF. CDR3 DNA sequence: TGTGCCAGCAGTTACACCACAGGAGTGTCCTACGAGCAGTACTTC.

The rearrangement uses TRBV30 and TRBJ1-5, with D uncertain. CDR3 length: 13 residues. The germline V gene has CDR1 GTSNPN and CDR2 SVGIG (reference sequence). V was shortened by 5 bases and J by 5 bases, with 13 bases between the two germline ends. The CDR3 region is CAWSGRTDQPQHF. The DNA of the CDR3 is TGTGCCTGGTCTGGGCGGACCGATCAGCCCCAGCATTTT.

V gene TRBV7-2 combines with J gene TRBJ1-3; D gene uncertain. Trimming stripped 5 bases from V and 2 bases from J, with 7 bases between. The germline gives CDR1 SGHTA, CDR2 FQGNSA. The CDR3 is made up of 13 amino acids. In nucleotides, the CDR3 is TGTGCCAGCAGCCCGGACGCTGGAAACACCATATATTTT. This codes for CASSPDAGNTIYF.